The 15 T cell receptor beta chains below come from one sample, sequenced in a study of blood T cell repertoires in COVID-19. TCRdb's table, derived via immunoSEQ multiplex PCR, lists solely in-frame clones and lacks some. The sample has around 180,000 clones, more than 75% seen once. Input material: peripheral blood. The receptor set was obtained from a person aged 65-85 years with COVID-19, enrolled during active disease.

The chain recombines TRBV27 with TRBJ1-6, with TRBD1 identical over 7 bases. Germline V gene lookup returns CDR1 MNHEY and CDR2 SMNVEV (reference sequence). The CDR3 contains 17 residues. The trim removed 0 bases at V and 6 bases at J, leaving 8 bases unmatched. The CDR3 here is CASSLSVLRGINSPLHF. Written as DNA, the CDR3 is TGTGCCAGCAGTTTATCGGTCCTCAGGGGGATTAATTCACCCCTCCACTTT.

The chain couples TRBV6-5 to TRBJ1-1, with D possibly TRBD1 on 6 matching bases. Between the trimmed V and J ends, which lost 6 bases and 5 bases, there was a span of 16 bases. Germline-derived CDR1 and CDR2 are MNHEY and SVGAGI. The CDR3 is 14 amino acids. For the CDR3, the DNA is TGTGCCAGCAGGACACGAACAGGGATTACTGAAGCTTTCTTT. Amino acid sequence: CASRTRTGITEAFF.

The chain links TRBV5-1 to TRBJ1-1; 8 nucleotides match TRBD1. Germline V CDR1 and CDR2: SGHRS, YFSETQ. Unmatched junction bases numbered 5, after V lost 7 bases and J lost 0 bases. This CDR3 has 14 amino acids. The CDR3 DNA reads TGCGCCAGCCAGACAGGGGTGGTGAACACTGAAGCTTTCTTT. Translation: CASQTGVVNTEAFF.

This chain connects TRBV9 to TRBJ2-3; the match to TRBD2 covers 9 bases. The length of the CDR3 is 14 residues. V gave up 3 bases and J gave up 5 bases; unmatched junction bases: 4. In germline, CDR1 is SGDLS, CDR2 YYNGEE. The CDR3 DNA is TGTGCCAGCAGCGCAAGACTAGCGGAAGATACGCAGTATTTT. It codes for CASSARLAEDTQYF.

The chain has TRBV19 and TRBJ1-1; D not resolved. This CDR3 has 13 residues. The germline V gene has CDR1 LNHDA and CDR2 SQIVND (reference sequence). Trimming took off 4 bases at V and 1 base at J, with 7 bases between the two ends. This CDR3 reads CASSSDRNTEAFF. The CDR3 region has the DNA TGTGCCAGTAGTAGCGATAGGAACACTGAAGCTTTCTTT.

The sample holds a few counts of this clone. The chain employs TRBV28 and TRBJ1-1, with D possibly being TRBD1 (6 bases). The V gene's germline CDR1 is MDHEN and CDR2 SYDVKM. The CDR3 is 13 residues long. V was pared by 8 bases and J by 4 bases, with 14 bases between. The DNA for the CDR3 is TGTGCCAGCTCGACAGGCGGGGGCACTGAAGCTTTCTTT. Its translation: CASSTGGGTEAFF.

V and J are TRBV6-2 or TRBV6-3 and TRBJ2-7; no clear D. Germline V gene sequence: CDR1 MNHEY, CDR2 SVGEGT. This CDR3 is 14 amino acids long. V gave up 4 bases and J gave up 6 bases, with 16 bases separating them. The CDR3: CASSFRVEVTEQYF. The CDR3 DNA sequence: TGTGCCAGCAGTTTTCGCGTTGAGGTAACCGAGCAGTACTTC.

The rearrangement joins TRBV4-2 to TRBJ1-4; TRBD1 matches 11 bases. Germline V CDR1 and CDR2: LGHNA, YNFKEQ. The CDR3 is 16 residues long. J was trimmed by 6 bases and V by 5 bases; bases with no gene match: 8. CDR3 region: CASSARRDRGDEKLFF. The CDR3 region has the DNA TGTGCCAGCAGCGCACGTCGGGACAGGGGGGATGAAAAACTGTTTTTT.

In DNA, the CDR3 is TGTGCCACCAGACAGTCGAACACCGGGGAGCTGTTTTTT. It is translated as CATRQSNTGELFF. This chain joins TRBV24-1 and TRBJ2-2; D call uncertain. Trimming removed 7 bases from V and 0 bases from J, with 5 bases in between. Germline CDR1 is KGHDR and CDR2 is SFDVKD. The CDR3 is 13 residues long.

The DNA of the CDR3 is TGTGCCAGCAGTCCCCCTCAGGGGTTCGAGCAGTACTTC. Translating gives CASSPPQGFEQYF. The V gene is TRBV6-5, the J gene TRBJ2-7; the D gene is possibly TRBD1 (6 bases). The CDR3 extends over 13 amino acids. V gave up 5 bases and J gave up 6 bases, with 14 bases separating them. Germline V gives CDR1 MNHEY, CDR2 SVGAGI.

The V and J genes are TRBV27 and TRBJ1-1; no definite D call. CDR3 length: 14 amino acids. Germline assignment: CDR1 MNHEY and CDR2 SMNVEV (reference sequence). The V end lost 5 bases, the J end lost 1 base, and 11 bases lay between the germline ends. CDR3 in amino acids: CASSLGRGNTEAFF. The CDR3, as DNA: TGTGCCAGCAGTCTCGGACGGGGGAACACTGAAGCTTTCTTT.

This chain joins TRBV9 and TRBJ1-1; no reliable D call. V shed 0 bases and J shed 2 bases, with 11 bases lying between them. Germline V gives CDR1 SGDLS, CDR2 YYNGEE. The CDR3 contains 15 residues. The CDR3 here is CASSVGRLLNTEAFF. The DNA of the CDR3 is TGTGCCAGCAGCGTAGGTAGACTTTTAAACACTGAAGCTTTCTTT.

The J gene is TRBJ1-5, the V gene TRBV27; no reliable D call. CDR1 MNHEY and CDR2 SMNVEV come from the germline V gene (reference sequence). The CDR3 runs 13 residues. The V gene lost 2 bases and the J gene lost 5 bases, with 7 bases spanning the gap. The CDR3 spells CASSLLEDQPQHF. CDR3 nucleotides: TGTGCCAGCAGTTTACTGGAGGATCAGCCCCAGCATTTT.

This rearrangement joins TRBV7-2 to TRBJ2-3; a possible D gene is TRBD2 (5 bases). The CDR3 consists of 17 residues. CDR1 SGHTA and CDR2 FQGNSA come from the germline V gene. V was pared by 0 bases and J by 0 bases, with 13 bases between. The CDR3 reads CASSLAQGGSSTDTQYF. The CDR3 region has the DNA TGTGCCAGCAGCTTAGCGCAAGGCGGGTCAAGCACAGATACGCAGTATTTT.

The J gene is TRBJ2-3, the V gene TRBV27; 7 bases align to TRBD1. Trimming cost V 8 bases and J 2 bases; bases outside gene matches: 7. This CDR3 is built from 14 residues. CDR1 is MNHEY, CDR2 SMNVEV, per germline (reference sequence). The CDR3 region is CASWNDRATDTQYF. DNA for the CDR3: TGTGCCAGCTGGAACGACAGGGCCACAGATACGCAGTATTTT.